The T cell receptor (beta chain) described here comes from a study of human T cells and chemical hapten exposure. The time point: patch test 3, about 24 weeks after DPC sensitization. Regarding treatment: therapeutic diphenylcyclopropenone sensitization with weekly scalp DPC. TCRdb recomputed calls from the RACE reads with MiXCR, one row per CDR3 protein. The sample contains roughly 200,000 distinct CDR3 sequences, under 25% of which appear only once. This material consisted of whole blood, taken in connection with sensitization to the hapten diphenylcyclopropenone (DPC). This clonotype was obtained from a woman aged 40 to 50 with alopecia areata. Some clones in this sample may be carry-over from other donors' samples.

The CDR3 spells CASSPSGRANTQYF. Here the CDR3 DNA reads TGTGCCAGCAGCCCTAGCGGGAGAGCGAATACGCAGTATTTT. V and J are TRBV3-1 and TRBJ2-3, with 10 positions matching TRBD2. The junction had 5 bases not matched to a gene; V was cut back by 4 bases and J by 7 bases. Looked up from germline, CDR1 is LGHDT and CDR2 is YNNKEL (reference sequence). The CDR3 runs to 14 residues.